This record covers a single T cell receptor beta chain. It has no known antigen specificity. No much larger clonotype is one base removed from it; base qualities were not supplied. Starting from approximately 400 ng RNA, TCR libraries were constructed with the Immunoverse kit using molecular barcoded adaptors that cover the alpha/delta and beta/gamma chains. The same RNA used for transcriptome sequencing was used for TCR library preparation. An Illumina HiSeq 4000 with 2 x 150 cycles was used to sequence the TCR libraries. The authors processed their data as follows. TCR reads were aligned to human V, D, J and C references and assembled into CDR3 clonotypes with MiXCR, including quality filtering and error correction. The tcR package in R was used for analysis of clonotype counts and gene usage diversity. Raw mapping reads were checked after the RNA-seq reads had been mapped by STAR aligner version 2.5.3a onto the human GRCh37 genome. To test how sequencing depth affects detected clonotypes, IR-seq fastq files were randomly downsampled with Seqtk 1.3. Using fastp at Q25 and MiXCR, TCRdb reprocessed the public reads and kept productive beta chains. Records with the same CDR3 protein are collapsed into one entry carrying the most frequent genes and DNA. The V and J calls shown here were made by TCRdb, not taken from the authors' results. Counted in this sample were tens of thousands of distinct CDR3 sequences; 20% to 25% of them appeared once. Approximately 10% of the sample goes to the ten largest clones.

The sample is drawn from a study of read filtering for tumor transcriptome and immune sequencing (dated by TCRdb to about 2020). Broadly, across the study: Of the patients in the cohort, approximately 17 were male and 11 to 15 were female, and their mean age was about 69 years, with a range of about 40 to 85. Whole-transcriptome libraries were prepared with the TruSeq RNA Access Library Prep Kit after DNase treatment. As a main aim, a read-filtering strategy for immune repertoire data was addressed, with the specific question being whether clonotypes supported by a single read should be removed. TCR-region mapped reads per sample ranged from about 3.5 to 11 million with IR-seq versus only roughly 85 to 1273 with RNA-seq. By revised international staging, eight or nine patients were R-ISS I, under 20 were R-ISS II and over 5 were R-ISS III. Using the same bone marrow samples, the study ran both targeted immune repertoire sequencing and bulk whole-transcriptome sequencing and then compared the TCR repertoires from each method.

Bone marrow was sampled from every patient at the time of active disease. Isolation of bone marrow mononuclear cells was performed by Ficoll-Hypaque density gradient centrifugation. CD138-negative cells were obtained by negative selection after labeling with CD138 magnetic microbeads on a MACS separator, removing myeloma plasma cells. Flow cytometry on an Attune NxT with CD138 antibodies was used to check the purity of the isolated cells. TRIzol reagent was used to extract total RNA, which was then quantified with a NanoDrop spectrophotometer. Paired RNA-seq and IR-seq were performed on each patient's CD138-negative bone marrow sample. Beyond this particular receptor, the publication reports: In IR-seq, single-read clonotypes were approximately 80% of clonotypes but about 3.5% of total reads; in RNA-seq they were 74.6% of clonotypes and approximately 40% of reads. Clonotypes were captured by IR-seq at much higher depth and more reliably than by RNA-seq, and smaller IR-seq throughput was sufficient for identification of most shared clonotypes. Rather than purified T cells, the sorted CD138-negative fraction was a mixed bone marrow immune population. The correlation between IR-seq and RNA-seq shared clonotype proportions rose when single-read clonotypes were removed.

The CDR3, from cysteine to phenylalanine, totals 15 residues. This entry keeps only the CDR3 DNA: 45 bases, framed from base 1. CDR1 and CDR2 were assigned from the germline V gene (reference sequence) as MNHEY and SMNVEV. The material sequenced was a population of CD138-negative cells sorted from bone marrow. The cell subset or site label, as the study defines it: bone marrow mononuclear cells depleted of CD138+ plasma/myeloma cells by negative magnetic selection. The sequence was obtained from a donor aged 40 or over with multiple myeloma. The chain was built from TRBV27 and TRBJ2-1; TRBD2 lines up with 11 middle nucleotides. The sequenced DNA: TGTGTCATCAGACCCACTAGCGGGGGTGACAATGAGCAGTTCTTC. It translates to CVIRPTSGGDNEQFF.